The 18 T cell receptor beta chains presented below share a single source sample, sequenced in a study of blood T cell repertoires in COVID-19 (TCRdb year 2020). Library method: the immunoSEQ multiplex PCR assay. The clones in this table, taken by TCRdb from immuneACCESS, are in-frame only. Not every clone is retained; where verified, under half of the shortfall comes from an unresolved V gene, and the cause of the rest is unknown. The sample table shows about 290,000 clones, and around nine tenths are seen once. The ten top clones hold 11% of the sample. The sequenced sample was peripheral blood. These receptors came from a woman aged 30 to 39 with COVID-19, enrolled during active disease.

The CDR3 region has the DNA TGTGCCAGCAGTGAACGTCAGGGGGTAATACAGCAGTTCTTC. Encoded protein: CASSERQGVIQQFF. The V gene is TRBV2, the J gene TRBJ2-1, with TRBD1 identical over 7 bases. V trimming: 2 bases; J trimming: 11 bases; junction bases outside the gene matches: 9. CDR1 and CDR2 from the germline V gene are SNHLY and FYNNEI. The CDR3 has 14 residues. Full variable domain (missing parts from reference TRBV2 and TRBJ2-1): EPEVTQTPSHQVTQMGQEVILRCVPISNHLYFYWYRQILGQKVEFLVSFYNNEISEKSEIFDDQFSVERPDGSNFTLKIRSTKLEDSAMYFCASSERQGVIQQFFGPGTRLTVL.

The rearrangement joins TRBV11-2 to TRBJ2-7; possible D gene TRBD1, 5 bases. The CDR3 is 16 residues long. Germline V CDR1 and CDR2: SGHAT, FQNNGV. Trimming took 3 bases from V and 4 from J, leaving 19 bases between them. The CDR3 DNA sequence: TGTGCCAGCAGCTTGTTGACAGCTGGGGCGCGGTACGAGCAGTACTTC. This codes for CASSLLTAGARYEQYF.

The chain joins TRBV6-5 to TRBJ2-7, with 8 positions matching TRBD2. The CDR3 sequence is 14 residues long. Trimming took 9 bases from V and 4 from J; bases not matched to a gene: 11. The V gene's germline CDR1 is MNHEY and CDR2 SVGAGI. CDR3 bases: TGTGCCAGTAGACCAGCGGGGGCCGGGTACGAGCAGTACTTC. Its translation: CASRPAGAGYEQYF.

The V gene is TRBV2, the J gene TRBJ2-2; D is undetermined. In germline, CDR1 is SNHLY, CDR2 FYNNEI. Trimming removed 6 bases from V and 6 bases from J, with 14 bases in between. The CDR3 extends over 14 amino acids. The CDR3 spells CASSRTDFPGELFF. The CDR3 DNA sequence: TGTGCCAGCAGCCGTACTGATTTCCCCGGGGAGCTGTTTTTT.

This chain links TRBV2 with TRBJ2-3; 8 bases fit TRBD2. V dropped 7 bases and J dropped 0; count of bases not matched to a gene: 3. Per the germline V gene, CDR1 is SNHLY and CDR2 is FYNNEI. The CDR3 is made up of 14 amino acids. The CDR3, as DNA: TGTGCCAGCACGCGGGGGGCTAGCACAGATACGCAGTATTTT. Translating it yields CASTRGASTDTQYF.

The CDR3 bases are TGTGCCAGCAGTCCCCCGGGGTTGGGGACCCAGTACTTC. This translates into CASSPPGLGTQYF. J is TRBJ2-5 and V is TRBV6-5; possible D gene TRBD2, 5 bases. Germline assignment: CDR1 MNHEY and CDR2 SVGAGI. The germline V and J ends were trimmed by 5 bases and 7 bases, with 14 bases remaining between them. CDR3 length: 13 residues.

This clone showed up just once. V usage is TRBV6-2 or TRBV6-3 and J usage is TRBJ2-1; D possibly corresponds to TRBD2 (5 bases). The germline V gene encodes CDR1 MNHEY and CDR2 SVGEGT. The CDR3 runs 12 residues. V gave up 4 bases and J gave up 9 bases, with 10 bases separating them. The chain's CDR3 is CASSFPEAEQFF. CDR3 coding DNA: TGTGCCAGCAGTTTCCCGGAGGCTGAGCAGTTCTTC.

CDR3 nucleotides: TGTGCCAGCAGCTTAGGTCCTAGCACAGATACGCAGTATTTT. This encodes CASSLGPSTDTQYF. The chain is built from TRBV7-2 and TRBJ2-3, with unresolved D. Germline lookup yields CDR1 SGHTA and CDR2 FQGNSA. V shed 1 base and J shed 0 bases, with 5 bases lying between them. The CDR3 loop spans 14 amino acids.

The J gene is TRBJ1-1, the V gene TRBV10-3; no clear D. The germline CDR1 and CDR2 sequences are ENHRY and SYGVKD. V was shortened by 6 bases and J by 3 bases, with 11 bases between the two germline ends. The CDR3 length is 13 residues. The CDR3 region has the DNA TGTGCCATCAGCCTCAAGCAGGACACTGAAGCTTTCTTT. This codes for CAISLKQDTEAFF.

The V call is TRBV7-6, the J call TRBJ1-6; TRBD1 might be the D (5 bases). Per germline, CDR1 SGHVS and CDR2 FNYEAQ. The V end was cut by 8 bases, the J end by 7 bases, with 12 bases between. This CDR3 is built from 13 residues. In nucleotides, the CDR3 is TGTGCCAGCGGGGGGACGGTAAATTCACCCCTCCACTTT. Translating gives CASGGTVNSPLHF.

The V and J genes are TRBV29-1 and TRBJ1-4, with D possibly matching TRBD1 (6 bases). CDR1 SQVTM and CDR2 ANQGSEA come from the germline V gene. There are 17 residues in the CDR3. Trimming removed 5 bases from V and 3 bases from J, with 22 bases in between. The CDR3 is CSVLDRSGREANEKLFF. The CDR3 nucleotides are TGCAGCGTTCTTGACAGGAGTGGCCGCGAGGCTAATGAAAAACTGTTTTTT.

The rearrangement links TRBV6-6 to TRBJ1-3; D is ambiguous. The CDR3 extends over 13 amino acids. Germline V gives CDR1 MNHNY, CDR2 SVGAGI (reference sequence). The V and J ends lost 4 bases and 4 bases respectively, with 8 bases between them. CDR3: CASSSPVGNTIYF. CDR3 DNA sequence: TGTGCCAGCAGTTCCCCTGTAGGAAACACCATATATTTT.

The J gene is TRBJ1-5, the V gene TRBV2; 10 bases agree with TRBD1. This CDR3 is 14 amino acids long. CDR1 and CDR2 from the germline V gene are SNHLY and FYNNEI. J lost 5 bases, V lost 5 bases, and 3 bases had no gene match. CDR3 sequence: CASSMGQGYQPQHF. For the CDR3, the DNA is TGTGCCAGCAGTATGGGACAGGGGTATCAGCCCCAGCATTTT.

V is TRBV5-6 and J is TRBJ2-3; TRBD2 is a possible D gene (6 bases). CDR1 SGHDT and CDR2 YYEEEE come from the germline V gene. The V end lost 4 bases, the J end lost 1 base, and 13 bases lay between the germline ends. This CDR3 contains 15 residues. The CDR3 DNA reads as TGTGCCAGCAGCCACCGGACGGGAGGCACAGATACGCAGTATTTT. Protein product: CASSHRTGGTDTQYF.

This clone was counted a single time. The rearrangement joins TRBV7-9 to TRBJ2-5, with TRBD2 matching over 7 bases. Unmatched junction bases numbered 11, after V lost 4 bases and J lost 0 bases. The CDR3 loop spans 17 amino acids. From germline, CDR1 is SEHNR and CDR2 FQNEAQ (reference sequence). The CDR3 region is CASSSSLAFPYQETQYF. CDR3 nucleotide sequence: TGTGCCAGCAGCTCCTCACTAGCGTTCCCCTACCAAGAGACCCAGTACTTC. Using reference TRBV7-9 and TRBJ2-5 for the parts outside the CDR3, the full variable domain is DTGVSQNPRHKITKRGQNVTFRCDPISEHNRLYWYRQTLGQGPEFLTYFQNEAQLEKSRLLSDRFSAERPKGSFSTLEIQRTEQGDSAMYLCASSSSLAFPYQETQYFGPGTRLLVL.

The V gene is TRBV19, the J gene TRBJ1-2; the match to TRBD1 covers 12 bases. This CDR3 comprises 15 residues. J lost 4 bases, V lost 4 bases, and 4 bases had no gene match. Looked up from germline, CDR1 is LNHDA and CDR2 is SQIVND (reference sequence). Written as DNA, the CDR3 is TGTGCCAGTAGTAGGGGGACAGGGGGCGGCTATGGCTACACCTTC. Residues: CASSRGTGGGYGYTF.

The CDR3 nucleotides are TGTGCCAGCAGCCCTCAAAAAGGGGGCGTGGGTTTGGCCGGTGAGCAGTTCTTC. Translation gives CASSPQKGGVGLAGEQFF. This rearrangement joins TRBV21-1 to TRBJ2-1; the table's D gene call, TRBD1, was not cross checked with the DNA. TRBV21-1 is flagged as a pseudogene. The length of the CDR3 is 18 residues.

The chain is built from TRBV11-3 and TRBJ2-1, with 15 bases that match TRBD2. Trimming cost V 1 base and J 7 bases; bases outside gene matches: 8. The germline V gene encodes CDR1 SGHNT and CDR2 YENEEA. The CDR3 sequence is 18 residues long. CDR3 residues: CASSLGRVGTSGGNEQFF. The DNA of the CDR3 is TGTGCCAGCAGCTTAGGGCGGGTAGGGACTAGCGGGGGGAATGAGCAGTTCTTC.